A single TCR beta chain is shown here with its context. Profiling relied on immunoSEQ multiplex PCR, and the TCRdb table lists in-frame clones only, not all of them. The table records some 80,000 clones, 92% of them present only once. This entry comes from a study of T cell changes during pregnancy in multiple sclerosis. This CDR3 spans 17 amino acids. Germline V gene sequence: CDR1 SQVTM, CDR2 ANQGSEA. J lost 0 bases, V lost 7 bases, and 10 bases had no gene match. The gene calls are TRBV29-1 and TRBJ2-5; 14 nucleotides align to TRBD2. This TCR was recovered from a female donor with multiple sclerosis, enrolled in a pregnancy study. This specimen was peripheral blood, taken before pregnancy. CDR3: CSGGLAGDLRDQETQYF. The CDR3 DNA reads TGCAGCGGGGGACTAGCGGGAGACCTCCGGGACCAAGAGACCCAGTACTTC.